Listed below are T cell receptor beta chains from one sample, sequenced in a study of blood T cells in healthy people across ages. Via MiXCR, TCRdb re-called the 5' RACE reads, giving one row per CDR3 protein. There are about 970,000 distinct CDR3 sequences in the sample; 51% occur only once, and over 20% lies in the top ten. Sequenced material: blood. These receptors all come from a woman in her sixties or seventies in good health. Each CDR3 is given with its conserved first and last residue. Each record gives: clone size, J gene, D gene, V gene, CDR3 protein, CDR3 DNA. A D gene is named only where the DNA matches it firmly. Clone size, where shown, is once, few, many, or a class for clones that have expanded.

. TRBJ2-5 TRBD1 TRBV7-3 CASSFFGDREGQETQYF TGTGCCAGCAGCTTCTTCGGGGACAGGGAGGGCCAAGAGACCCAGTACTTC
few TRBJ1-2 TRBD1 TRBV29-1 CSVESPQGARSGYTF TGCAGCGTTGAAAGCCCACAGGGGGCTCGCAGCGGCTACACCTTC
once TRBJ1-4 . TRBV2 CASTRTATNEKLFF TGTGCCAGCACTCGGACAGCAACTAATGAAAAACTGTTTTTT
. TRBJ2-3 TRBD2 TRBV7-3 CASSSPGTRADTQYF TGTGCCAGCAGCTCACCGGGGACTAGGGCAGATACGCAGTATTTT
. TRBJ2-7 . TRBV7-9 CASSLDPGSYEQYF TGTGCCAGCAGCTTAGATCCAGGATCCTACGAGCAGTACTTC
. TRBJ2-7 . TRBV4-1 CASSQVTSTPASYEQYF TGCGCCAGCAGCCAAGTTACATCGACACCCGCCTCCTACGAGCAGTACTTC
. TRBJ2-1 . TRBV29-1 CSVVHAGPGNEQFF TGCAGCGTTGTTCACGCGGGACCAGGCAATGAGCAGTTCTTC
. TRBJ2-5 . TRBV6-2/TRBV6-3 CASRKPGGREQYF TGTGCCAGCAGGAAACCCGGGGGACGTGAGCAGTACTTC
once TRBJ2-7 TRBD1 TRBV12-3/TRBV12-4 CASRPGQGALYEQYF TGTGCCAGCAGGCCGGGACAGGGGGCCCTATACGAGCAGTACTTC
. TRBJ1-4 TRBD1 TRBV4-2 CASSLRTGQLFF TGTGCCAGCAGCCTTCGGACAGGGCAACTGTTTTTT
. TRBJ2-3 . TRBV21-1 CASSTPGGLAGEGGTSTDTQYF TGTGCCAGCAGCACCCCCGGCGGTCTAGCGGGAGAAGGTGGGACTAGCACAGATACGCAGTATTTT
. TRBJ1-6 TRBD1 TRBV12-3/TRBV12-4 CASSPDRGGSPLHF TGTGCCAGCAGCCCCGACAGGGGAGGTTCACCCCTCCACTTT
. TRBJ2-3 . TRBV20-1 CSARVPDFTDTQYF TGCAGTGCTAGAGTCCCAGATTTCACAGATACGCAGTATTTT
many TRBJ2-7 . TRBV20-1 CSARDSANQPYEQYF TGCAGTGCTAGAGATTCGGCTAACCAGCCCTACGAGCAGTACTTC
many TRBJ2-4 . TRBV13 CATAWRFRGKNIQYF TGTGCCACTGCTTGGCGGTTTCGGGGCAAAAACATTCAGTACTTC
few TRBJ2-7 TRBD2 TRBV4-1 CASSQTPGLARSYRYF TGCGCCAGCAGCCAAACTCCGGGACTAGCTCGTTCTTATCGGTACTTC
. TRBJ2-5 . TRBV6-2/TRBV6-3 CASSYGTTGGETQYF TGTGCCAGCAGTTACGGAACGACAGGAGGGGAGACCCAGTACTTC
. TRBJ2-4 . TRBV28 CASSSDRGLENIQYF TGTGCCAGCAGTAGTGATAGGGGTTTGGAGAACATTCAGTACTTC
. TRBJ2-1 TRBD2 TRBV6-2/TRBV6-3 CASSWLAGGVLPYNEQFF TGTGCCAGCAGTTGGTTAGCGGGAGGGGTTCTTCCCTACAATGAGCAGTTCTTC
. TRBJ2-2 . TRBV27 CASTGGTRYTGELFF TGTGCCAGCACCGGCGGGACAAGGTACACCGGGGAGCTGTTTTTT
. TRBJ2-7 . TRBV5-5 CASEGRGEQYF TGTGCCAGCGAGGGGCGTGGCGAGCAGTACTTC
. TRBJ2-5 TRBD2 TRBV2 CASTEGLAPETQYF TGTGCCAGCACCGAAGGACTAGCACCTGAGACCCAGTACTTC
few TRBJ1-2 . TRBV9 CASSVGGGSYGYTF TGTGCCAGCAGCGTAGGAGGGGGAAGCTATGGCTACACCTTC
. TRBJ2-7 . TRBV6-5 CASKGGNYEQYF TGTGCCAGCAAGGGCGGAAACTACGAGCAGTACTTC
few TRBJ2-3 TRBD2 TRBV2 CASSIAGNTDTQYF TGTGCCAGCAGCATAGCGGGGAACACAGATACGCAGTATTTT
few TRBJ2-3 TRBD1 TRBV25-1 CARLDRGIADTQYF TGTGCCAGACTTGACAGGGGTATCGCGGATACGCAGTATTTT
many TRBJ2-7 . TRBV14 CASSPLPGYEQYF TGTGCCAGCAGCCCTTTGCCCGGCTACGAGCAGTACTTC
few TRBJ2-3 . TRBV12-3/TRBV12-4 CASCNEAYAQDTQYF TGTGCCAGCTGCAACGAGGCGTATGCACAAGATACGCAGTATTTT
. TRBJ2-5 . TRBV12-3/TRBV12-4 CASSNGALVGQETQYF TGTGCCAGCAGCAACGGGGCCCTCGTTGGGCAAGAGACCCAGTACTTC
. TRBJ2-4 . TRBV20-1 CSARKGTGKREQYF TGCAGTGCTAGAAAGGGGACAGGAAAGCGGGAGCAGTACTTC
. TRBJ2-2 . TRBV7-2 CASSLLGRGHTGELFF TGTGCCAGCAGCCTCCTCGGGAGGGGGCACACCGGGGAGCTGTTTTTT
. TRBJ2-7 . TRBV4-1 CASSQRRTDSYEQYF TGCGCCAGCAGCCAGAGGCGGACAGACTCCTACGAGCAGTACTTC
. TRBJ1-5 . TRBV7-8 CASSPTGPRNQPQHF TGTGCCAGCAGCCCCACCGGGCCTAGAAATCAGCCCCAGCATTTT
few TRBJ2-3 . TRBV6-2/TRBV6-3 CASSYSQLADTQYF TGTGCCAGCAGTTACTCCCAGCTGGCGGATACGCAGTATTTT
. TRBJ2-4 . TRBV6-2/TRBV6-3 CASSPLRGKNIQYF TGTGCCAGCAGTCCGCTTCGAGGCAAAAACATTCAGTACTTC
. TRBJ1-6 TRBD1 TRBV29-1 CSVAGTGSSPLHF TGCAGCGTTGCGGGGACAGGTAGCTCACCCCTCCACTTT
. TRBJ2-7 . TRBV4-1 CASSQEKRFSSYEQYF TGCGCCAGCAGCCAAGAAAAAAGGTTCAGCTCCTACGAGCAGTACTTC
. TRBJ1-4 . TRBV3-1 CASSRPGEGEKLFF TGTGCCAGCAGCCGTCCAGGGGAAGGCGAAAAACTGTTTTTT
. TRBJ2-4 . TRBV12-3/TRBV12-4 CASSPGEAKNIQYF TGTGCCAGCAGCCCAGGGGAGGCCAAAAACATTCAGTACTTC
. TRBJ2-1 TRBD2 TRBV12-3/TRBV12-4 CASSLASGMDYNEQFF TGTGCCAGCAGTTTAGCTAGCGGGATGGACTACAATGAGCAGTTCTTC
many TRBJ2-2 . TRBV4-1 CASSQGTTNTGELFF TGCGCCAGCAGCCAAGGGACAACGAACACCGGGGAGCTGTTTTTT
. TRBJ2-2 TRBD2 TRBV2 CASSGLAGGTGELFF TGTGCCAGCAGCGGACTAGCGGGAGGAACCGGGGAGCTGTTTTTT
. TRBJ1-5 TRBD1 TRBV20-1 CSASTWDRGGFSNQPQHF TGCAGTGCTAGTACCTGGGACAGGGGAGGATTTAGCAATCAGCCCCAGCATTTT
. TRBJ2-3 . TRBV20-1 CSSFVRSLDTQYF TGCAGCAGCTTTGTGAGAAGCTTGGATACGCAGTATTTT
. TRBJ2-2 . TRBV15 CATSTLGNTGELFF TGTGCCACCAGCACCCTCGGGAACACCGGGGAGCTGTTTTTT
few TRBJ2-7 . TRBV20-1 CSARGYWAYEQYF TGCAGTGCTAGAGGTTATTGGGCGTACGAGCAGTACTTC
. TRBJ2-7 . TRBV27 CASSLGPGIGSEQYF TGTGCCAGCAGTTTAGGGCCTGGCATAGGGTCCGAGCAGTACTTC
few TRBJ2-7 . TRBV14 CASSQEAEREYEQYF TGTGCCAGCAGCCAAGAGGCGGAGAGGGAATACGAGCAGTACTTC
few TRBJ2-5 TRBD2 TRBV2 CASRRLAGGTETQYF TGTGCCAGCAGGAGACTAGCGGGAGGGACAGAGACCCAGTACTTC
. TRBJ2-5 . TRBV12-3/TRBV12-4 CASSFHHGGTQYF TGTGCCAGCAGTTTTCACCACGGGGGGACCCAGTACTTC
. TRBJ2-7 . TRBV5-1 CASSFQGAPTREQYF TGCGCCAGCAGCTTTCAAGGGGCGCCTACAAGGGAGCAGTACTTC
. TRBJ2-2 TRBD2 TRBV29-1 CSVRASGRALSGELFF TGCAGCGTTAGGGCTAGCGGGAGGGCCCTTTCCGGGGAGCTGTTTTTT
many TRBJ2-7 TRBD1 TRBV29-1 CSVVGGGYEQYF TGCAGCGTTGTAGGGGGCGGCTACGAGCAGTACTTC
few TRBJ2-5 . TRBV6-5 CASRRGLLEQYF TGTGCCAGCAGGAGGGGCCTTTTAGAGCAGTACTTC
. TRBJ1-4 . TRBV7-9 CASSMYRDSNEKLFF TGTGCCAGCAGCATGTACAGAGATTCAAATGAAAAACTGTTTTTT